The present entry profiles one T cell receptor (beta chain) with its context. The record originates from a study of blood T cell repertoires in COVID-19. With 3 bases removed from V and 2 bases from J, the gap between germline ends came to 9 bases. Per the germline V gene, CDR1 is SGHTA and CDR2 is FQGNSA. The length of the CDR3 is 14 residues. Enrolled through a virtual design, the participants were between roughly 18 and 100 years of age and came from 24 US areas. Self-reported history from a screening survey and questionnaire set each donor's cohort. What the recovered Cohort 3 donors had was two negative PCRs, clearance, or symptom resolution. Sequenced by immunoSEQ multiplex PCR; TCRdb stores in-frame clones only, minus some. The table shows over 200,000 clones, with approximately 84% occurring only once.

The sequencing sample was made of PBMCs or T cells enriched from blood (not recorded which). The receptor was derived from a man aged 60 to 75 who had recovered from COVID-19. The chain uses TRBV7-2 and TRBJ2-3; D perhaps matches TRBD1 (5 bases). The CDR3 spells CASSFDSPTDTQYF. CDR3 sequence (DNA): TGTGCCAGCAGCTTCGACAGCCCCACAGATACGCAGTATTTT.